Presented here are 11 T cell receptor beta chains from one specimen sequenced in a study of blood T cell repertoires in COVID-19. Profiled with immunoSEQ multiplex PCR; TCRdb holds only in-frame clones, not every one. Of roughly 170,000 clones listed, 79% are singletons. Material: peripheral blood. All receptors come from a woman aged 55-70 years with COVID-19, enrolled during active disease.

The chain joins TRBV6-5 to TRBJ2-6; D gene uncertain. The V end lost 0 bases, the J end lost 0 bases, and 3 bases lay between the germline ends. Germline CDR1 MNHEY, CDR2 SVGAGI. The CDR3 covers 15 residues. Written as DNA, the CDR3 is TGTGCCAGCAGTTACTCTCACTCTGGGGCCAACGTCCTGACTTTC. Protein sequence: CASSYSHSGANVLTF.

The chain links TRBV10-1 to TRBJ2-1; the D is unclear. Germline CDR1 WNHNN, CDR2 SYGVQD (reference sequence). The CDR3 is made up of 13 amino acids. The V and J ends lost 3 bases and 12 bases respectively, with 15 bases between them. In DNA form, the CDR3 reads TGCGCCAGCAGTGACCCCTCGCAGAAATGGCAGTTCTTC. Residues: CASSDPSQKWQFF.

This CDR3 reads CSVGTGGLISEAFF. The CDR3 nucleotides are TGCAGCGTTGGGACAGGGGGCTTGATCTCTGAAGCTTTCTTT. This chain uses TRBV29-1 with TRBJ1-1; 11 nucleotides agree with TRBD1. In germline, CDR1 is SQVTM, CDR2 ANQGSEA. The junction had 7 bases not matched to a gene; V was cut back by 4 bases and J by 6 bases. The CDR3 runs to 14 residues.

The chain couples TRBV7-3 to TRBJ2-3, with a tentative D call TRBD2 (5 bases). CDR1 and CDR2 (germline): SGHTA, FQGTGA. Deletions cut 4 bases from V and 5 bases from J, with 13 bases between. The length of the CDR3 is 14 residues. The CDR3 region has the DNA TGTGCCAGCAGCTCAACATTACTAGGAGATACGCAGTATTTT. This sequence encodes CASSSTLLGDTQYF.

The J gene is TRBJ1-3, the V gene TRBV5-8; D unclear. V was cut by 4 bases and J by 0 bases, with 14 bases left in between. This CDR3 has 16 amino acids. In germline, CDR1 is SGHTS, CDR2 YDEGEE. This CDR3 reads CASSPVWSRSGNTIYF. The CDR3 region has the DNA TGTGCCAGCAGCCCGGTATGGAGCCGCTCTGGAAACACCATATATTTT.

The chain is built from TRBV6-5 and TRBJ2-3; 7 nucleotides line up with TRBD1. The CDR3 totals 14 residues. CDR1 MNHEY and CDR2 SVGAGI come from the germline V gene. Trimming took 2 bases from V and 4 from J; bases not matched to a gene: 3. The CDR3 DNA reads as TGTGCCAGCAGTTACAGGGGGCGCCCAGATACGCAGTATTTT. Its protein is CASSYRGRPDTQYF.

This clone came up a few times. This chain links TRBV11-3 with TRBJ1-1; D is uncertain. With 2 bases removed from V and 5 bases from J, the gap between germline ends came to 9 bases. This CDR3 has 13 residues. Germline CDR1 and CDR2: SGHNT and YENEEA. The CDR3 region is CASSLLRGTEAFF. The CDR3 region has the DNA TGTGCCAGCAGCTTACTTCGGGGAACTGAAGCTTTCTTT.

This chain links TRBV6-5 with TRBJ1-1; 10 positions agree with TRBD1. CDR1 MNHEY and CDR2 SVGAGI come from the germline V gene. The ends lost 7 bases at V and 4 bases at J; junction bases unmatched: 6. This CDR3 has 14 amino acids. The CDR3 sequence is CASTRTGGVTEAFF. The CDR3 nucleotides are TGTGCCAGCACTCGGACAGGGGGGGTCACTGAAGCTTTCTTT.

V gene TRBV19 combines with J gene TRBJ1-2; D is unresolved. The CDR3 spans 15 residues. V was shortened by 3 bases and J by 4 bases, with 15 bases between the two germline ends. Per germline, CDR1 LNHDA and CDR2 SQIVND (reference sequence). CDR3 nucleotide sequence: TGTGCCAGTAGTATCGGTACAGAGTATGGCTATGGCTACACCTTC. It encodes CASSIGTEYGYGYTF. Complete variable domain (other parts from reference TRBV19 and TRBJ1-2): DGGITQSPKYLFRKEGQNVTLSCEQNLNHDAMYWYRQDPGQGLRLIYYSQIVNDFQKGDIAEGYSVSREKKESFPLTVTSAQKNPTAFYLCASSIGTEYGYGYTFGSGTRLTVV.

The gene calls are TRBV9 and TRBJ2-1; 7 bases line up with TRBD2. The CDR3 is 17 amino acids. The V segment lost 0 bases and the J segment 0 bases; nucleotides outside the gene matches: 6. Germline-derived CDR1 and CDR2 are SGDLS and YYNGEE. The CDR3 nucleotides are TGTGCCAGCAGCGTAGAGCAGCGGGGCTCCTCCTACAATGAGCAGTTCTTC. It encodes CASSVEQRGSSYNEQFF.

This clone was picked up one time. The chain combines TRBV15 with TRBJ2-5; 8 bases map to TRBD1. The junction had 10 bases not matched to a gene; V was cut back by 8 bases and J by 5 bases. Germline V gives CDR1 LNHNV, CDR2 YYDKDF (reference sequence). This CDR3 region has 14 residues. In DNA form, the CDR3 reads TGTGCCACCCGGACAGGGCCGATGTTGGAGACCCAGTACTTC. As protein: CATRTGPMLETQYF.